This TCR beta chain was obtained from a study of T cell repertoires in cytomegalovirus infection. Per germline, CDR1 DFQATT and CDR2 SNEGSKA (reference sequence). V lost 0 bases and J 8 bases, leaving 14 bases between the germline ends. The CDR3 has 14 residues. From the reads, TCRdb called clonotypes with MiXCR, one entry per CDR3 protein. The table shows about 310,000 distinct CDR3 sequences, with about 9.1% occurring only once. The sample holds many counts of this clonotype. Antigen unknown. General study findings and limits: The study found HLA-C-restricted CMV-specific TCR beta clonotypes dominating the ex vivo response. Public TCR beta family frequency separated CMV-and-HLA carriers, including in an independent cohort.

This TCR came from a human donor in good health (CMV status not recorded). Some clones in this sample may be carry-over from other donors' samples. The chain is built from TRBV20-1 and TRBJ1-3; no reliable D call. The sequencing input was PBMCs. The chain's CDR3 is CSARDLRGADTIYF. DNA for the CDR3: TGCAGTGCTAGAGATCTTCGGGGAGCGGACACCATATATTTT.